These T cell receptor beta chains were read from a single sample in a study of shared clonotypes between healthy human individuals. The assay was immunoSEQ multiplex PCR, and TCRdb's table has in-frame clones only and misses some. The sample holds around 510,000 clones, 90% to 96% seen once. The sequenced sample consisted of naive CD4+ T cells sorted from blood. Receptor source: a woman aged 30 to 39 in good health. The CDR3 runs from the conserved cysteine through the conserved F or W. The order of the fields is CDR3 length, clone size, D gene, V gene, J gene, CDR3 DNA, CDR3 protein. A D gene is named only where the DNA matches it firmly. For some rows the clone size is stated as once, few or many, or as a class when expanded; others skip it.

14	NA	NA	TRBV5-1	TRBJ1-2	TGCGCCAGCAGCTTTAGTGGGGGTAACTATGGCTACACCTTC	CASSFSGGNYGYTF
16	NA	NA	TRBV5-1	TRBJ1-1	TGCGCCAGCAGCTTAAACCCGACAGAAATGAACACTGAAGCTTTCTTT	CASSLNPTEMNTEAFF
14	NA	NA	TRBV28	TRBJ2-3	TGTGCCAGCAGTCCCCCGGAGTTGGTAGATACGCAGTATTTT	CASSPPELVDTQYF
13	NA	NA	TRBV7-2	TRBJ2-7	TGTGCCAGCAGCTTAGGAGTAGCCTACGAGCAGTACTTC	CASSLGVAYEQYF
13	NA	NA	TRBV18	TRBJ2-2	TGTGCCAGCTCACAGTCGGAGGCCGGGGAGCTGTTTTTT	CASSQSEAGELFF
16	NA	NA	TRBV7-9	TRBJ2-3	TGTGCCAGCAGGCCTAAGACAGTGCGAGGGACAGATACGCAGTATTTT	CASRPKTVRGTDTQYF
15	NA	TRBD1	TRBV2	TRBJ1-5	TGTGCCAGCAGTCCCGACAGGGGGTACAATCAGCCCCAGCATTTT	CASSPDRGYNQPQHF
14	once	NA	TRBV6-5	TRBJ1-2	TGTGCCAGCACCGAAGGGGTTACTAACTATGGCTACACCTTC	CASTEGVTNYGYTF
13	NA	NA	TRBV7-9	TRBJ2-1	TGTGCCAGCAGCCTAGGATCCTACAATGAGCAGTTCTTC	CASSLGSYNEQFF
15	NA	TRBD2	TRBV6-5	TRBJ2-7	TGTGCCAGCAGTTACTCGACTAGCGGGAGTCGAGAGCAGTACTTC	CASSYSTSGSREQYF
13	NA	NA	TRBV28	TRBJ2-1	TGTGCCAGCAGTTTAGTGAGATACAATGAGCAGTTCTTC	CASSLVRYNEQFF
16	NA	TRBD2	TRBV5-1	TRBJ2-1	TGCGCCAGCAGCTGGACTAGCGGGAGAAGGTACAATGAGCAGTTCTTC	CASSWTSGRRYNEQFF
17	NA	TRBD2	TRBV5-5	TRBJ2-5	TGTGCCAGCAGCATTAGACTAGCGGGAGCGTCGGCAGAGACCCAGTACTTC	CASSIRLAGASAETQYF
13	NA	NA	TRBV29-1	TRBJ1-1	TGCAGCGTTATGCCTACTCGGGACACTGAAGCTTTCTTT	CSVMPTRDTEAFF
13	NA	NA	TRBV28	TRBJ2-7	TGTGCCAGCAGGCAGGGCGGCCCCTACGAGCAGTACTTC	CASRQGGPYEQYF
14	once	TRBD1	TRBV5-5	TRBJ1-2	TGTGCCAGCAGCCAGCAGGGGGGGCTTGATGGCTACACCTTC	CASSQQGGLDGYTF
13	NA	TRBD1	TRBV28	TRBJ1-2	TGTGCCAGCAGTTTGGGACAGATCTATGGCTACACCTTC	CASSLGQIYGYTF
14	NA	TRBD2	TRBV9	TRBJ2-5	TGTGCCAGCAGCCCACGGACTAGCCAGGAGACCCAGTACTTC	CASSPRTSQETQYF
13	NA	NA	TRBV6-5	TRBJ1-5	TGTGCCAGCAGTTATTCAGGGTATCAGCCCCAGCATTTT	CASSYSGYQPQHF
11	few	NA	TRBV19	TRBJ1-2	TGTGCCAGTCGGTGGGAATATGGCTACACCTTC	CASRWEYGYTF
12	once	NA	TRBV2	TRBJ2-1	TGTGCCAGCAGTGAGAGGGGGTCTGAGCAGTTCTTC	CASSERGSEQFF
15	NA	TRBD1	TRBV11-2	TRBJ2-7	TGTGCCAGCAGCTTAGATCAGGGGGCAACCAACGAGCAGTACTTC	CASSLDQGATNEQYF
15	NA	TRBD2	TRBV2	TRBJ2-3	TGTGCCAGCAGTGTGGGCGGGAGTTTTACAGATACGCAGTATTTT	CASSVGGSFTDTQYF
14	NA	NA	TRBV5-1	TRBJ2-3	TGCGCCAGCAGCGCCGACAGAGGCACAGATACGCAGTATTTT	CASSADRGTDTQYF
11	NA	NA	TRBV5-1	TRBJ2-7	TGCGCCAGCAGCGGGAGTTACGAGCAGTACTTC	CASSGSYEQYF
12	NA	NA	TRBV28	TRBJ1-3	TGTGCCAGCAGCAAAACGGGAAACACCATATATTTT	CASSKTGNTIYF
15	once	TRBD2	TRBV28	TRBJ2-2	TGTGCCAGCACCCCACCCCCAGCGGGAGTAGGGGAGCTGTTTTTT	CASTPPPAGVGELFF
12	NA	NA	TRBV5-1	TRBJ2-1	TGCGCCAGCAGCTTGGGCGTAGCCGAGCAGTTCTTC	CASSLGVAEQFF
15	NA	NA	TRBV9	TRBJ2-5	TGTGCCAGCAGCGTAGACAAGGGGAGGCAAGAGACCCAGTACTTC	CASSVDKGRQETQYF
15	NA	NA	TRBV7-9	TRBJ1-4	TGTGCCAGCAGCCGGGGTGGCGCCGCTAATGAAAAACTGTTTTTT	CASSRGGAANEKLFF
14	NA	TRBD1	TRBV10-3	TRBJ1-4	TGTGCCATCAGCTCGGGACAGACTAATGAAAAACTGTTTTTT	CAISSGQTNEKLFF